A selection of T cell receptor beta chains follows, all from one sample in a study of shared clonotypes between healthy human individuals. Method: immunoSEQ multiplex PCR; TCRdb's copy keeps in-frame clones and lacks some. The sample lists about 1.9 million clones; 90% to 95% were seen once. Sample: naive CD8+ T cells from PBMCs. These receptors came from a man in his late teens or twenties in good health. Some clones in this sample may be carry-over from other donors' samples. The CDR3 runs from the conserved cysteine through the conserved F or W. A D gene is named only where the DNA matches it firmly. The size of a clone is reported for some rows only, either as once, few or many, or as a class for expanded clones.

TRBJ1-2 | - | TRBV23-1 | - | CASRTQASYGYTF | TGCGCCAGCAGGACCCAGGCCTCCTATGGCTACACCTTC
TRBJ2-7 | TRBD2 | TRBV27 | - | CASSLSVAGLYEQYF | TGTGCCAGCAGTTTATCCGTAGCGGGGCTCTACGAGCAGTACTTC
TRBJ1-3 | - | TRBV4-3 | - | CASSQGIRIGSAGNTIYF | TGCGCCAGCAGCCAAGGGATAAGGATCGGGAGCGCTGGAAACACCATATATTTT
TRBJ2-1 | - | TRBV9 | - | CASSAPVGGHRSYNEQFF | TGTGCCAGCAGCGCACCAGTGGGGGGGCACCGCTCCTACAATGAGCAGTTCTTC
TRBJ2-7 | - | TRBV7-9 | - | CASSLVGGSIEQYF | TGTGCCAGCAGCTTAGTTGGCGGATCTATTGAGCAGTACTTC
TRBJ2-7 | - | TRBV15 | - | CATSREAGAYEQYF | TGTGCCACCAGCAGAGAAGCAGGGGCCTACGAGCAGTACTTC
TRBJ2-1 | TRBD2 | TRBV23-1 | - | CASSHRGGGDNEQFF | TGCGCCAGCAGTCATCGTGGCGGGGGGGACAATGAGCAGTTCTTC
TRBJ1-2 | - | TRBV27 | - | CASSPFEAPTPLNYGYTF | TGTGCCAGCAGTCCCTTCGAGGCTCCTACTCCCCTTAACTATGGCTACACCTTC
TRBJ2-5 | TRBD2 | TRBV6-5 | once | CASSYGAGGAETQYF | TGTGCCAGCAGTTACGGAGCGGGAGGGGCAGAGACCCAGTACTTC
TRBJ2-7 | - | TRBV21-1 | - | CASSLGGGRDSYEQYF | TGTGCCAGCAGCTTGGGGGGAGGCCGAGATTCCTACGAGCAGTACTTC
TRBJ1-4 | - | TRBV18 | - | CASSPSGQPNEKLFF | TGTGCCAGCTCACCCTCGGGACAACCTAATGAAAAACTGTTTTTT
TRBJ2-1 | - | TRBV6-1 | - | CASSVILGVSYNEQFF | TGTGCCAGCAGTGTCATCCTTGGGGTATCCTACAATGAGCAGTTCTTC
TRBJ1-4 | TRBD1 | TRBV11-3 | - | CASSLGQQMVKKLFF | TGTGCCAGCAGTTTGGGACAGCAAATGGTGAAAAAACTGTTTTTT
TRBJ1-1 | - | TRBV15 | - | CATSRGSPTGDTEAFF | TGTGCCACCAGCAGAGGTAGCCCCACTGGGGACACTGAAGCTTTCTTT